Listed here are 24 T cell receptor beta chains from one sample, sequenced in a study of beta chain features in type 1 diabetes. Expressed TCRB transcripts were sequenced because the entire RNA isolate underwent reverse transcription. The method was immunoSEQ multiplex PCR; TCRdb's version includes in-frame clones alone and lacks a portion of them. The sample consists of over 150,000 clones, 8.1% of them appearing once. The sequenced sample consisted of central memory CD4+ T cells from blood. The receptors were sampled from a man between 18 and 29 years old in good health.

The chain has TRBV11-3 and TRBJ2-4; tentatively, D is TRBD2 (6 bases). Trimming shortened V by 3 bases and J by 8 bases, and 17 bases separated the two germline ends. Per the germline V gene, CDR1 is SGHNT and CDR2 is YENEEA. This CDR3 has 15 amino acids. CDR3: CASSLGSGWEDIQYF. DNA of the CDR3: TGTGCCAGCAGCTTGGGGTCCGGGTGGGAGGACATTCAGTACTTC.

Only a few counts were recorded for this clone. V gene TRBV4-3 combines with J gene TRBJ1-4; D is possibly TRBD1 (6 bases). V shed 8 bases and J shed 4 bases, with 11 bases lying between them. CDR1 is LGHNA and CDR2 is YSLEER in the germline V gene. The CDR3 sequence is 13 residues long. This CDR3 reads CASSRDNNEKLFF. CDR3 nucleotides: TGCGCCAGCTCCAGGGACAATAATGAAAAACTGTTTTTT.

This chain connects TRBV29-1 to TRBJ2-7; 11 nucleotides line up with TRBD2. The CDR3 loop spans 16 amino acids. CDR1 SQVTM and CDR2 ANQGSEA come from the germline V gene. The junction had 9 bases not matched to a gene; V was cut back by 4 bases and J by 1 base. The CDR3 spells CSVVGSGGEGSYEQYF. The CDR3 DNA sequence: TGCAGCGTTGTTGGTAGCGGGGGGGAGGGGTCCTACGAGCAGTACTTC.

This clone was recorded at least ten times. The V call is TRBV29-1, the J call TRBJ1-1; D uncertain. Germline CDR1 reads SQVTM; CDR2 reads ANQGSEA. Trimming took 3 bases from V and 4 from J, leaving 6 bases between them. This CDR3 has 11 amino acids. In nucleotides, the CDR3 is TGCAGCGTTGAGCGGGCCACTGAAGCTTTCTTT. It encodes CSVERATEAFF.

This chain uses TRBV29-1 with TRBJ1-4; TRBD1 might be the D (5 bases). The V gene's germline CDR1 is SQVTM and CDR2 ANQGSEA. V lost 6 bases and J 6 bases, leaving 14 bases between the germline ends. The CDR3 sequence is 13 residues long. CDR3 DNA sequence: TGCAGCGTGAAGCAGGGAGGAGATGAAAAACTGTTTTTT. Amino acids: CSVKQGGDEKLFF.

The CDR3: CASTHPPSLTQYF. The CDR3 DNA follows: TGTGCCAGCACTCACCCCCCTAGCCTTACGCAGTATTTT. The chain combines TRBV6-5 with TRBJ2-3, with D perhaps matching TRBD2 (5 bases). CDR1 and CDR2 from the germline V gene are MNHEY and SVGAGI. Trimming stripped 7 bases from V and 8 bases from J, with 16 bases between. This CDR3 has 13 residues.

The chain joins TRBV7-8 to TRBJ2-5; D unclear. The CDR3 totals 16 residues. V was trimmed by 5 bases and J by 3 bases, leaving 19 bases between them. Germline lookup yields CDR1 SGHVS and CDR2 FQNEAQ. The CDR3 spells CASSARRRPGEETQYF. The CDR3 bases are TGTGCCAGCAGCGCCCGGCGGCGCCCTGGCGAAGAGACCCAGTACTTC.

In the case of this clone: Compared with germline, one end of the junction differs, possibly owing to a read error. V gene TRBV11-1 combines with J gene TRBJ2-1; the match to TRBD1 covers 11 bases. The CDR3 has 13 residues. Germline CDR1 SGHAT, CDR2 FQDESV (reference sequence). The CDR3 spells CASSLDRGPLILF. For the CDR3, the DNA is TGTGCCAGCAGCCTGGACAGGGGGCCCCTAATACTCTTC.

V gene TRBV28 combines with J gene TRBJ2-3; 7 bases are shared with TRBD2. The CDR3 totals 13 residues. Germline V gene lookup returns CDR1 MDHEN and CDR2 SYDVKM. With 6 bases clipped from V and 4 bases from J, the junction kept 4 bases outside the gene matches. CDR3 DNA sequence: TGTGCCAGCAGGGGAGGGGTACCAGATACGCAGTATTTT. This translates into CASRGGVPDTQYF.

This rearrangement joins TRBV5-1 to TRBJ1-2; D uncertain. Germline V lookup: CDR1 SGHRS, CDR2 YFSETQ. The V and J ends lost 5 bases and 3 bases respectively, with 8 bases between them. CDR3 length equals 12 residues. The CDR3 region has the DNA TGCGCCAGCAGTCTAACGGACTATGGCTACACCTTC. It codes for CASSLTDYGYTF.

This clone was picked up a small number of times. The rearrangement links TRBV4-1 to TRBJ1-2; 8 bases fit TRBD1. Trimming cost V 5 bases and J 3 bases; bases outside gene matches: 8. Germline CDR1 and CDR2: MGHRA and YSYEKL. The CDR3 extends over 15 amino acids. The CDR3 DNA follows: TGCGCCAGCAGCAGCAGGACAGGGAAGTACTATGGCTACACCTTC. As protein: CASSSRTGKYYGYTF.

This clone was seen more than once but under ten times. V and J are TRBV5-1 and TRBJ1-1, with 7 bases that match TRBD1. Germline loops: CDR1 SGHRS, CDR2 YFSETQ. The ends lost 4 bases at V and 3 bases at J; junction bases unmatched: 12. CDR3 length: 16 amino acids. In nucleotides, the CDR3 is TGCGCCAGCAGCCTCTTGGGACAGCCTAGAGACACTGAAGCTTTCTTT. Its translation is CASSLLGQPRDTEAFF.

There are many counts of this clone. This sequence joins TRBV29-1 and TRBJ2-7; 7 bases align to TRBD2. Germline CDR1 and CDR2: SQVTM and ANQGSEA. CDR3 length equals 15 residues. V lost 0 bases, J lost 3 bases, and 8 bases stayed unmatched. CDR3 in DNA: TGCAGCGTTGAAGATGCGGCTAGCGGTTACTACGAGCAGTACTTC. It specifies CSVEDAASGYYEQYF.

The V call is TRBV15, the J call TRBJ1-5, with 7 positions matching TRBD1. The CDR3 is made up of 16 amino acids. The germline gives CDR1 LNHNV, CDR2 YYDKDF (reference sequence). J was trimmed by 3 bases and V by 0 bases; bases with no gene match: 5. CDR3 protein: CATSRDAGGNNQPQHF. The CDR3 coding sequence is TGTGCCACCAGCAGAGACGCAGGGGGAAACAATCAGCCCCAGCATTTT.

The rearrangement joins TRBV6-1 to TRBJ1-2, with TRBD1 as a possible D gene (6 bases). The germline V gene encodes CDR1 MNHNS and CDR2 SASEGT. Trimming cost V 0 bases and J 6 bases, with 14 bases left between them. The CDR3 covers 15 residues. Written as DNA, the CDR3 is TGTGCCAGCAGTGAAGCGGTGGGGGCGGAGGATGGCTACACCTTC. Translated: CASSEAVGAEDGYTF.

The chain couples TRBV10-3 to TRBJ1-2; D perhaps matches TRBD1 (6 bases). V was shortened by 2 bases and J by 8 bases, with 12 bases between the two germline ends. The CDR3 sequence is 13 residues long. Germline CDR1 reads ENHRY; CDR2 reads SYGVKD. In nucleotides, the CDR3 is TGTGCCATCAGTGAGCCGACAGGAAGGGGCTACACCTTC. Translation gives CAISEPTGRGYTF.

J is TRBJ1-2 and V is TRBV5-6; the match to TRBD1 covers 7 bases. This CDR3 region has 14 residues. Germline values: CDR1 SGHDT, CDR2 YYEEEE. Trimming cost V 3 bases and J 3 bases; bases outside gene matches: 5. CDR3 sequence: CASSSTGVDYGYTF. The CDR3 coding sequence is TGTGCCAGCAGCTCCACAGGGGTGGACTATGGCTACACCTTC.

This clone was recorded many times. The chain is built from TRBV30 and TRBJ2-7; possibly TRBD2 for D (5 bases). In germline, CDR1 is GTSNPN, CDR2 SVGIG (reference sequence). This CDR3 has 12 residues. V lost 5 bases and J lost 2, with 10 bases in between. The DNA for the CDR3 is TGTGCCTGGGGCGGAGGACCCTACGAGCAGTACTTC. Translating gives CAWGGGPYEQYF.

This clone has more than one count but fewer than ten. The chain employs TRBV7-2 and TRBJ2-3; 7 bases map to TRBD2. Germline V lookup: CDR1 SGHTA, CDR2 FQGNSA. Trimming cost V 8 bases and J 0 bases; bases outside gene matches: 5. The CDR3 length is 14 residues. The CDR3 coding sequence is TGTGCCAGCTGGCCTAGCGGAAGCACAGATACGCAGTATTTT. Translating gives CASWPSGSTDTQYF.

This clone was counted ten times or more. J is TRBJ1-5 and V is TRBV4-2; D remains unclear. There are 13 residues in the CDR3. The ends were cut back, 1 base at V and 5 bases at J, with 6 bases in the middle. Germline-derived CDR1 and CDR2 are LGHNA and YNFKEQ. CDR3 sequence (DNA): TGTGCCAGCAGCCAAGGAGTGGATCAGCCCCAGCATTTT. Protein product: CASSQGVDQPQHF.

There are a few counts of this clone. The chain couples TRBV5-4 to TRBJ1-5; D is uncertain. Per germline, CDR1 SGHNT and CDR2 YYREEE (reference sequence). V lost 0 bases and J lost 3, with 10 bases in between. The CDR3 totals 15 residues. The DNA of the CDR3 is TGTGCCAGCAGCTTGGGTGAGGGAGTCAATCAGCCCCAGCATTTT. This translates into CASSLGEGVNQPQHF.

V is TRBV6-1 and J is TRBJ1-1; 7 nucleotides align to TRBD1. Germline lookup yields CDR1 MNHNS and CDR2 SASEGT. This CDR3 contains 13 residues. With V trimmed by 6 bases and J by 4 bases, 5 bases remained unmatched. CDR3 protein: CASSWTGGTEAFF. CDR3 DNA: TGTGCCAGCAGCTGGACAGGTGGCACTGAAGCTTTCTTT.

This clone appeared a few times. CDR3 bases: TGTGCCAGCAGGACCCTCACAGGGAGCACTGAAGCTTTCTTT. Amino acids: CASRTLTGSTEAFF. The V call is TRBV28, the J call TRBJ1-1; maybe TRBD1 (6 bases). This CDR3 has 14 amino acids. Trimming took off 6 bases at V and 4 bases at J, with 15 bases between the two ends. Germline lookup yields CDR1 MDHEN and CDR2 SYDVKM.

The chain uses TRBV19 and TRBJ1-2, with TRBD1 identical over 12 bases. Per the germline V gene, CDR1 is LNHDA and CDR2 is SQIVND (reference sequence). The CDR3 totals 14 residues. V lost 6 bases, J lost 7 bases, and 6 bases stayed unmatched. CDR3 coding DNA: TGTGCCAGTAGCCCGGGACAGGGGGCGCTTGGCTACACCTTC. Translated, it gives CASSPGQGALGYTF.